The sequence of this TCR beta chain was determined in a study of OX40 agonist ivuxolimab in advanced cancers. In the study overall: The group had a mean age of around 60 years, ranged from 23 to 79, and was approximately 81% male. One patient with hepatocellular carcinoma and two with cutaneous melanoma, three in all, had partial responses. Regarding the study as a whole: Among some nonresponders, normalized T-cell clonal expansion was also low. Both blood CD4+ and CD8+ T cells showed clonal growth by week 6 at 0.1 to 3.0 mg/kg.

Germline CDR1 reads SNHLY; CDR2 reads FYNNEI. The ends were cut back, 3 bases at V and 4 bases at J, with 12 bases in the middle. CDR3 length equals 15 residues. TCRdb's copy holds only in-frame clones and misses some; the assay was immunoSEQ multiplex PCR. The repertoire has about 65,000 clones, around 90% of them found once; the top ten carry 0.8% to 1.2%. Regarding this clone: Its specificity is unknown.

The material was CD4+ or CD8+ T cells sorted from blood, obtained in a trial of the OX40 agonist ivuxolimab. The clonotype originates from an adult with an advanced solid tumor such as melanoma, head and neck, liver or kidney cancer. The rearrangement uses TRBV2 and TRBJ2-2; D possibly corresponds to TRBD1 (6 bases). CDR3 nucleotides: TGTGCCAGCAGTGAGTTGGGCAGGGGCACCGGGGAGCTGTTTTTT. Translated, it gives CASSELGRGTGELFF.